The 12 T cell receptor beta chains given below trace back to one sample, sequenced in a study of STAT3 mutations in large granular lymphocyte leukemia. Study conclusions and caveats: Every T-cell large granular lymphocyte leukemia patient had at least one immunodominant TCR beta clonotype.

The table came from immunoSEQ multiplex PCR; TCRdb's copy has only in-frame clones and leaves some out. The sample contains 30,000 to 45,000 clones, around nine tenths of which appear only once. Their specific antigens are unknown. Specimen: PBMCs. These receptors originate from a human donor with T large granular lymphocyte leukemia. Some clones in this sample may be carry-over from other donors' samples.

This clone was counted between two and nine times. CDR3: CASSLSGRSPFF. The DNA for the CDR3 is TGTGCCAGCAGCTTATCGGGACGCTCCCCGTTCTTC. V is TRBV7-2 and J is TRBJ2-1; the D gene could be TRBD1 or TRBD2 (5 bases each). From germline, CDR1 is SGHTA and CDR2 FQGNSA. This CDR3 is 12 amino acids long. V lost 2 bases and J 15 bases, leaving 14 bases between the germline ends.

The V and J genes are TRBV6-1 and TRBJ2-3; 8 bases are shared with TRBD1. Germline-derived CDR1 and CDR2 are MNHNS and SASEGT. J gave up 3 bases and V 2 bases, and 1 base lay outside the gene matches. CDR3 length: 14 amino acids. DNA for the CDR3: TGTGCCAGCAGTGAACAGGGGGCGACAGATACGCAGTATTTT. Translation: CASSEQGATDTQYF.

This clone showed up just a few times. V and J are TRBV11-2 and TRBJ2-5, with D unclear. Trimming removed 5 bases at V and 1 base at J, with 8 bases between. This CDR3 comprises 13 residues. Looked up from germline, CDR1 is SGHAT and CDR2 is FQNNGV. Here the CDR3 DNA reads TGTGCCAGCAGCCCGGACGGCCAAGAGACCCAGTACTTC. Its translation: CASSPDGQETQYF.

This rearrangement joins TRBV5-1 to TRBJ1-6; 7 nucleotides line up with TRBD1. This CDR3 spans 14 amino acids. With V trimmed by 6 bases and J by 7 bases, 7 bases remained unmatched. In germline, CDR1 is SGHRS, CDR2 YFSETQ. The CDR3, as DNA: TGCGCCAGCACCTATGACAGGGAAAATTCACCCCTCCACTTT. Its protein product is CASTYDRENSPLHF.

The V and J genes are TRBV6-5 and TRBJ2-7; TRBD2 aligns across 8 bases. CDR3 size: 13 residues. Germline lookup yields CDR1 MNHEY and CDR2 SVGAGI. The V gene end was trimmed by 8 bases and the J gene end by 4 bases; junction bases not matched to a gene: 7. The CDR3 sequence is CASGSGGPYEQYF. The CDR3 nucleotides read TGTGCCAGCGGGAGCGGGGGCCCTTACGAGCAGTACTTC.

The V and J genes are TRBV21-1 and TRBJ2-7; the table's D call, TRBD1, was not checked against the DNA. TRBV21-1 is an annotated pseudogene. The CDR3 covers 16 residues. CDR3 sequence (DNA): TGTGCCAGCAGCAAAGGGGGACAGGGGATGGCTGAAGGGCAGTACTTC. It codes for CASSKGGQGMAEGQYF.

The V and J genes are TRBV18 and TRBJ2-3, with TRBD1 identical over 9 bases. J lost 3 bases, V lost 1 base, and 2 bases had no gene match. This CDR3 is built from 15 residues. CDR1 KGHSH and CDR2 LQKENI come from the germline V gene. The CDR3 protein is CASSPRTGDTDTQYF. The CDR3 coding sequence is TGTGCCAGCTCACCACGGACAGGGGATACAGATACGCAGTATTTT.

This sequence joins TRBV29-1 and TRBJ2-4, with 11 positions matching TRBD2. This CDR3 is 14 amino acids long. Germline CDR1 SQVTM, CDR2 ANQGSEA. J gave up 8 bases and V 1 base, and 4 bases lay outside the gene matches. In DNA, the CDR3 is TGCAGCGTTGAAGTTCTAGCGGGGGGAGACATTCAGTACTTC. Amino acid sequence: CSVEVLAGGDIQYF.

The CDR3 DNA follows: TGTGCCAGTAGTTCACTAGCGGGGGGGAGGGGAGGTACGCAGTATTTT. Its protein product is CASSSLAGGRGGTQYF. The rearrangement uses TRBV19 and TRBJ2-3; 13 bases map to TRBD2. CDR3 size: 16 residues. Trimming removed 5 bases from V and 8 bases from J; junction bases left unmatched: 10. Per the germline V gene, CDR1 is LNHDA and CDR2 is SQIVND (reference sequence). Full variable domain (missing parts from reference TRBV19 and TRBJ2-3): DGGITQSPKYLFRKEGQNVTLSCEQNLNHDAMYWYRQDPGQGLRLIYYSQIVNDFQKGDIAEGYSVSREKKESFPLTVTSAQKNPTAFYLCASSSLAGGRGGTQYFGPGTRLTVL.

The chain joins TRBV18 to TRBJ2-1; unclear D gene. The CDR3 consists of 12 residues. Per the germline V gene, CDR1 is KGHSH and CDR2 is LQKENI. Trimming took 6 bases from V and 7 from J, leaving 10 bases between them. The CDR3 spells CASSPDRNEQFF. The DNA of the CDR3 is TGTGCCAGCTCCCCCGACCGGAATGAGCAGTTCTTC. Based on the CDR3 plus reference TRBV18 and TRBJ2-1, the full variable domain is NAGVMQNPRHLVRRRGQEARLRCSPMKGHSHVYWYRQLPEEGLKFMVYLQKENIIDESGMPKERFSAEFPKEGPSILRIQQVVRGDSAAYFCASSPDRNEQFFGPGTRLTVL.

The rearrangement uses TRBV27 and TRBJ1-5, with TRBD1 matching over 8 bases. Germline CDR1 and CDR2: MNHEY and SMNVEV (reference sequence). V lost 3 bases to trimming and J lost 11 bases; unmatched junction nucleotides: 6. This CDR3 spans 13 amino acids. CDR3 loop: CASSFRGPSAQHF. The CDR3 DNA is TGTGCCAGCAGTTTCAGGGGGCCCTCGGCCCAGCATTTT.

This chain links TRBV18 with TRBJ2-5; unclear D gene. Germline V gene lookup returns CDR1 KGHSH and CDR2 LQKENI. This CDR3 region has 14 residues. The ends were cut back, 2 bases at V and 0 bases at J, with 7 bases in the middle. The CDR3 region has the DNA TGTGCCAGCTCACCAGGGCAGTACCAAGAGACCCAGTACTTC. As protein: CASSPGQYQETQYF.